The next 22 T cell receptor beta chains were all read from a single sample in a study of T cell changes during pregnancy in multiple sclerosis (dated by TCRdb to 2018 to 2020). Library creation used the immunoSEQ multiplex PCR assay. TCRdb's version of the immuneACCESS table is confined to in-frame rearrangements and falls short of the full clone set. An unresolved V gene accounts for under half of the shortfall where checked; the remainder is of unknown origin. The sample includes some 40,000 clones, with 94% observed a single time. 0.39% of the sample is in the top ten clones. The sequences come from CD4+ T cells from peripheral blood mononuclear cells, collected in the second trimester of pregnancy. The receptors come from a female donor with multiple sclerosis, enrolled in a pregnancy study.

The sample holds one count of this clone. V gene TRBV7-2 combines with J gene TRBJ1-5; D perhaps matches TRBD1 (5 bases). The germline gives CDR1 SGHTA, CDR2 FQGNSA. The CDR3 is made up of 16 amino acids. V lost 4 bases and J lost 2, with 15 bases in between. In DNA form, the CDR3 reads TGTGCCAGCAGCTCTCCCGGCAGGGTCGGCAATCAGCCCCAGCATTTT. Translating it yields CASSSPGRVGNQPQHF.

This chain uses TRBV10-3 with TRBJ1-1, with D maybe TRBD1 (5 bases). Trimming left V 8 bases short and J 7 bases short, with 14 bases between. CDR1 ENHRY and CDR2 SYGVKD come from the germline V gene. The CDR3 covers 12 residues. The CDR3 sequence is CAIGAGLDEAFF. CDR3 coding DNA: TGTGCCATCGGGGCCGGCTTAGATGAAGCTTTCTTT.

The J gene is TRBJ2-2, the V gene TRBV21-1; whether TRBD2, the table's D call, matches the DNA was not checked. TRBV21-1 is tagged as a pseudogene. The CDR3 spans 12 residues. Written as DNA, the CDR3 is TGTGCCAGCAGCAAACCGGTGGGGGAGCTGTTTTTT. Its protein is CASSKPVGELFF.

The V call is TRBV12-5, the J call TRBJ2-7; TRBD2 agrees at 9 bases. Germline CDR1 LGHNT, CDR2 FRNRAP. The V gene end was trimmed by 8 bases and the J gene end by 2 bases; junction bases not matched to a gene: 4. The CDR3 covers 13 residues. The chain's CDR3 is CASMRGGPYEQYF. The CDR3, as DNA: TGTGCTAGTATGCGGGGGGGCCCCTACGAGCAGTACTTC.

The V and J genes are TRBV9 and TRBJ2-7, with D perhaps TRBD1 (6 bases). V lost 0 bases and J 4 bases, leaving 17 bases between the germline ends. CDR1 and CDR2 from the germline V gene are SGDLS and YYNGEE. This CDR3 is built from 16 residues. In DNA form, the CDR3 reads TGTGCCAGCAGCGTAGGAGCTTCACAGGGATTGTACGAGCAGTACTTC. It yields the protein CASSVGASQGLYEQYF.

The chain combines TRBV7-8 with TRBJ2-7; 7 positions match TRBD2. This CDR3 is built from 16 residues. CDR1 is SGHVS and CDR2 is FQNEAQ in the germline V gene. V lost 0 bases, J lost 0 bases, and 5 bases stayed unmatched. The CDR3 spells CASSLAGTKSSYEQYF. DNA of the CDR3: TGTGCCAGCAGCTTAGCCGGGACTAAAAGCTCCTACGAGCAGTACTTC.

The rearrangement joins TRBV2 to TRBJ2-5; tentative D call: TRBD1 (6 bases). This CDR3 has 15 amino acids. The germline gives CDR1 SNHLY, CDR2 FYNNEI. Deletions cut 6 bases from V and 0 bases from J, with 14 bases between. CDR3 loop: CASSSQGQNQETQYF. The CDR3 DNA reads as TGTGCCAGCAGCTCTCAGGGGCAGAACCAAGAGACCCAGTACTTC. Variable domain in full (rest from reference TRBV2 and TRBJ2-5): EPEVTQTPSHQVTQMGQEVILRCVPISNHLYFYWYRQILGQKVEFLVSFYNNEISEKSEIFDDQFSVERPDGSNFTLKIRSTKLEDSAMYFCASSSQGQNQETQYFGPGTRLLVL.

This clone was recorded a few times. The chain uses TRBV28 and TRBJ1-3; D is unresolved. The CDR3 is 13 residues long. Trimming cost V 10 bases and J 2 bases, with 12 bases left between them. The germline CDR1 and CDR2 sequences are MDHEN and SYDVKM. CDR3 sequence (DNA): TGTGCCATCTTCCCAGGTGCTGGAAACACCATATATTTT. It is translated as CAIFPGAGNTIYF. The whole variable domain, filled in from reference TRBV28 and TRBJ1-3, reads DVKVTQSSRYLVKRTGEKVFLECVQDMDHENMFWYRQDPGLGLRLIYFSYDVKMKEKGDIPEGYSVSREKKERFSLILESASTNQTSMYLCAIFPGAGNTIYFGEGSWLTVV.

V is TRBV6-5 and J is TRBJ2-1; 10 bases fit TRBD2. CDR1 MNHEY and CDR2 SVGAGI come from the germline V gene. The CDR3 length is 12 residues. Trimming took 8 bases from V and 14 from J; bases not matched to a gene: 9. The CDR3 nucleotides read TGTGCCAGCGGGCGGCAGCGGGAGGGGGAGTTCTTC. The encoded protein is CASGRQREGEFF.

The chain employs TRBV7-6 and TRBJ1-6, with a tentative D call TRBD1 (5 bases). The length of the CDR3 is 20 residues. Trimming cost V 11 bases and J 0 bases, with 29 bases left between them. The germline V gene encodes CDR1 SGHVS and CDR2 FNYEAQ. Here the CDR3 reads CAASYKNVRGRSSYNSPLHF. CDR3 DNA: TGTGCCGCGAGTTATAAGAACGTAAGGGGTCGGAGCTCCTATAATTCACCCCTCCACTTT.

This chain joins TRBV9 and TRBJ1-2; 8 bases match TRBD1. Germline CDR1 and CDR2: SGDLS and YYNGEE. The CDR3 consists of 15 residues. V lost 0 bases, J lost 8 bases, and 9 bases stayed unmatched. The CDR3 here is CASSVEPGGEGGYTF. As DNA, the CDR3 is TGTGCCAGCAGCGTAGAGCCAGGGGGCGAGGGAGGCTACACCTTC. The full variable domain, its missing parts supplied by reference TRBV9 and TRBJ1-2, is DSGVTQTPKHLITATGQRVTLRCSPRSGDLSVYWYQQSLDQGLQFLIQYYNGEERAKGNILERFSAQQFPDLHSELNLSSLELGDSALYFCASSVEPGGEGGYTFGSGTRLTVV.

The V and J genes are TRBV19 and TRBJ1-1; D remains unclear. The CDR3 totals 15 residues. Germline V lookup: CDR1 LNHDA, CDR2 SQIVND (reference sequence). The V gene lost 1 base and the J gene lost 0 bases, with 9 bases spanning the gap. CDR3 loop: CASSIVGRMNTEAFF. The DNA for the CDR3 is TGTGCCAGTAGTATAGTTGGGAGAATGAACACTGAAGCTTTCTTT.

The chain has TRBV7-2 and TRBJ1-5; 10 bases align to TRBD1. Germline CDR1 is SGHTA and CDR2 is FQGNSA. This CDR3 contains 18 residues. With 5 bases clipped from V and 0 bases from J, the junction kept 10 bases outside the gene matches. The CDR3 here is CASSQNPTGGHSNQPQHF. The CDR3 bases are TGTGCCAGCAGCCAAAACCCGACAGGGGGCCATAGCAATCAGCCCCAGCATTTT.

In this sample, this clone turned up once. V usage is TRBV9 and J usage is TRBJ2-6; a weak D match, TRBD1 (5 bases). Germline loops: CDR1 SGDLS, CDR2 YYNGEE. This CDR3 is 18 amino acids long. V lost 4 bases to trimming and J lost 0 bases, with 17 bases between them. CDR3 loop: CASSPQVRADSGANVLTF. The DNA for the CDR3 is TGTGCCAGCAGCCCTCAGGTCAGGGCAGACTCTGGGGCCAACGTCCTGACTTTC.

The CDR3 protein is CASSTQGGTEAFF. The DNA for the CDR3 is TGCGCCAGCAGCACTCAGGGGGGCACTGAAGCTTTCTTT. The chain has TRBV5-1 and TRBJ1-1; 7 bases line up with TRBD1. The germline V gene encodes CDR1 SGHRS and CDR2 YFSETQ. With 4 bases clipped from V and 4 bases from J, the junction kept 4 bases outside the gene matches. The CDR3 is made up of 13 amino acids.

On this clone: One end of the junction fails to match germline, which may point to a read error. The same CDR3 arises from other DNA sequences in this sample as well. This rearrangement joins TRBV29-1 to TRBJ1-1; unclear D gene. This CDR3 comprises 12 residues. Germline V lookup: CDR1 SQVTM, CDR2 ANQGSEA. This CDR3 is CSGGYPNTEAFF. The CDR3 nucleotides are TGCAGCGGCGGGTATCCGAACACTGAGGCTTTCTTT.

The rearrangement joins TRBV29-1 to TRBJ2-1, with a weak D call TRBD2 (6 bases). Germline lookup yields CDR1 SQVTM and CDR2 ANQGSEA. Trimming removed 6 bases from V and 0 bases from J, with 12 bases in between. The length of the CDR3 is 14 residues. The CDR3 nucleotides read TGCAGCGTGCTCGGGGGTAGCTCCTACAATGAGCAGTTCTTC. Its protein product is CSVLGGSSYNEQFF.

This rearrangement joins TRBV6-5 to TRBJ1-1; possibly TRBD1 for D (6 bases). There are 16 residues in the CDR3. Germline assignment: CDR1 MNHEY and CDR2 SVGAGI. V lost 4 bases, J lost 1 base, and 16 bases lay in between. The CDR3 reads CASSSSGLGANTEAFF. CDR3 coding DNA: TGTGCCAGCAGTTCCTCGGGCTTGGGGGCGAACACTGAAGCTTTCTTT.

The sample holds one count of this clone. The chain is built from TRBV4-3 and TRBJ1-2, with D hard to call. Germline CDR1 LGHNA, CDR2 YSLEER. The germline V and J ends were trimmed by 0 bases and 6 bases, with 14 bases remaining between them. This CDR3 comprises 15 residues. The CDR3 loop is CASSQEPEVEHGYTF. For the CDR3, the DNA is TGCGCCAGCAGCCAAGAGCCCGAGGTCGAACATGGCTACACCTTC.

The J gene is TRBJ1-5, the V gene TRBV5-5; D gene uncertain. Germline CDR1 is SGHKS and CDR2 is YYEKEE (reference sequence). The CDR3 has 13 amino acids. Between the trimmed V and J ends, which lost 3 bases and 2 bases, there was a span of 6 bases. CDR3 sequence: CASSSLGNQPQHF. The DNA for the CDR3 is TGTGCCAGCAGCTCACTAGGCAATCAGCCCCAGCATTTT.

This chain uses TRBV7-2 with TRBJ2-2; possible D gene TRBD1, 5 bases. Germline CDR1 is SGHTA and CDR2 is FQGNSA. This CDR3 is built from 13 residues. Trimming took off 2 bases at V and 6 bases at J, with 7 bases between the two ends. Here the CDR3 reads CASSLKGAGELFF. The CDR3 DNA reads TGTGCCAGCAGCTTAAAAGGGGCCGGGGAGCTGTTTTTT.

The rearrangement joins TRBV7-3 to TRBJ2-7; 8 nucleotides match TRBD2. CDR1 is SGHTA, CDR2 FQGTGA, per germline. The CDR3 spans 14 residues. The V gene end was trimmed by 5 bases and the J gene end by 6 bases; junction bases not matched to a gene: 9. The CDR3 nucleotides are TGTGCCAGCAGCCTTGGACTAGCTTTCGGCGAGCAGTACTTC. It encodes CASSLGLAFGEQYF.